This TCR beta chain was sequenced in a study of CD8 T cells in ankylosing spondylitis. V lost 4 bases and J lost 6, with 9 bases in between. Looked up from germline, CDR1 is SGDLS and CDR2 is YYNGEE. The CDR3 loop spans 12 amino acids. General study results and limits: Researchers reportedly found disease-linked clones significantly enriched in matched ankylosing spondylitis synovial fluid. What appeared characteristic of ankylosing spondylitis blood was a TCR beta motif of several highly homologous variants.

Using its own MiXCR run on the 5' RACE reads, TCRdb lists one record per CDR3 protein. The sample shows some 13,000 distinct CDR3 sequences, under 3.5% of them seen only once. This clonotype appeared many times. Its antigen is not known. The sequence was collected from a male donor with ankylosing spondylitis or in good health (not recorded which). The rearrangement links TRBV9 to TRBJ2-3, with D perhaps matching TRBD2 (6 bases). Specimen: blood, either unsorted or a sorted T cell fraction (not recorded which). CDR3 protein: CASSQSGDTQYF. For the CDR3, the DNA is TGTGCCAGCAGCCAAAGCGGGGATACGCAGTATTTT. Together with reference TRBV9 and TRBJ2-3, the CDR3 gives the full variable domain: DSGVTQTPKHLITATGQRVTLRCSPRSGDLSVYWYQQSLDQGLQFLIQYYNGEERAKGNILERFSAQQFPDLHSELNLSSLELGDSALYFCASSQSGDTQYFGPGTRLTVL.